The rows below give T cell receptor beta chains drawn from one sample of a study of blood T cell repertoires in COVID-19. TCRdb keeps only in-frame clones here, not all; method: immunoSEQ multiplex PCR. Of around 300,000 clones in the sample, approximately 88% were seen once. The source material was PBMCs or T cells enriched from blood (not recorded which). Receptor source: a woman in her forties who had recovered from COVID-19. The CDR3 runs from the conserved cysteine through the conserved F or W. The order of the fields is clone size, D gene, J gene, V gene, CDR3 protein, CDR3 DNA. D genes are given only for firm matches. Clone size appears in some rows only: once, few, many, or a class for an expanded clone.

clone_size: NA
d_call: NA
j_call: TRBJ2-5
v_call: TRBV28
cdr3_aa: CASSPRVEETQYF
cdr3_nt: TGTGCCAGCAGTCCCAGGGTAGAGGAGACCCAGTACTTC

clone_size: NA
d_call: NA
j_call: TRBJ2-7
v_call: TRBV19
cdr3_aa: CASTQNPTGHPGEQYF
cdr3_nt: TGTGCCAGTACCCAAAACCCTACAGGGCACCCTGGCGAGCAGTACTTC

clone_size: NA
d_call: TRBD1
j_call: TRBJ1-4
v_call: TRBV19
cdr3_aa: CASRGQGNEKLFF
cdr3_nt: TGTGCCAGTCGCGGACAGGGAAATGAAAAACTGTTTTTT

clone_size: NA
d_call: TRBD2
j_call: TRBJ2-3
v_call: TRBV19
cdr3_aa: CASRREDVTDTQYF
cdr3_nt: TGTGCCAGTCGGCGGGAGGATGTGACAGATACGCAGTATTTT

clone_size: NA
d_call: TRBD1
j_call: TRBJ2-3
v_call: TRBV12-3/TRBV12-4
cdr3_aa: CASTTGGGDTQYF
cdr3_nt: TGTGCCAGCACGACAGGGGGCGGTGATACGCAGTATTTT

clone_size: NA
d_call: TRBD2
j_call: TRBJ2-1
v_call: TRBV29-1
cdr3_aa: CSPSSRAAGTSGFEQFF
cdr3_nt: TGCAGCCCCTCATCCCGGGCGGCCGGGACTAGCGGTTTCGAGCAGTTCTTC

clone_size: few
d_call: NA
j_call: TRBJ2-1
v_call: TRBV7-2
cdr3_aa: CASSLQVTSPYNEQFF
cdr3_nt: TGTGCCAGCAGCTTACAGGTGACTAGTCCTTACAATGAGCAGTTCTTC

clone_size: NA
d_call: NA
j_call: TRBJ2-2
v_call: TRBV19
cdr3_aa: CASSIGWARTGELFF
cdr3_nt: TGTGCCAGTAGTATTGGGTGGGCGCGAACCGGGGAGCTGTTTTTT

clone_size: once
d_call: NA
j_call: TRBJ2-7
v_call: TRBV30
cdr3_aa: CAWSVRGGEQYF
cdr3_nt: TGTGCCTGGAGTGTACGAGGCGGCGAGCAGTACTTC

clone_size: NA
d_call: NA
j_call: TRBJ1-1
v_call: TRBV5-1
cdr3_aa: CASSEQGFTEAFF
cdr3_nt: TGCGCCAGCTCGGAACAGGGTTTTACTGAAGCTTTCTTT

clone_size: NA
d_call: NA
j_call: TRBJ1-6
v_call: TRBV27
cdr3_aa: CASRIYGGGGNSPLHF
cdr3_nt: TGTGCCAGCAGGATATATGGGGGAGGAGGTAATTCACCCCTCCACTTT

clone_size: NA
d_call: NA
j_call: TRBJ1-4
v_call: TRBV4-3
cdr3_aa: CASSKEVVATNEKLFF
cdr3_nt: TGCGCCAGCAGCAAGGAGGTAGTTGCAACTAATGAAAAACTGTTTTTT

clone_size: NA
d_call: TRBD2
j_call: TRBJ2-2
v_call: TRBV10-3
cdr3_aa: CAIRGIAGSNTGELFF
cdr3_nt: TGTGCCATCAGGGGAATAGCGGGATCGAACACCGGGGAGCTGTTTTTT

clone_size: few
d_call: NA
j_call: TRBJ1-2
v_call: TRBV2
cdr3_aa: CASTKGAANYGYTF
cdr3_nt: TGTGCCAGCACCAAAGGGGCCGCAAACTATGGCTACACCTTC

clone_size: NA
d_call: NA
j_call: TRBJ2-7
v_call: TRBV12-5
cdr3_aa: CASGLGTDSQYF
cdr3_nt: TGTGCTAGTGGTTTGGGAACCGACTCTCAGTACTTC

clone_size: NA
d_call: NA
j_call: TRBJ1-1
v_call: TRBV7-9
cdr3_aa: CASSERDTEAFF
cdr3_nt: TGTGCCAGCAGCGAGCGGGACACTGAAGCTTTCTTT

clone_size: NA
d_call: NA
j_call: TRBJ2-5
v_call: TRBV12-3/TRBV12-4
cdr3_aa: CASSFVGETQYF
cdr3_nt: TGTGCCAGCAGTTTCGTCGGGGAGACCCAGTACTTC

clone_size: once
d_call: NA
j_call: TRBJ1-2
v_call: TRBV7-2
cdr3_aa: CASSPHAGQGGGGYTF
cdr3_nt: TGTGCCAGCAGCCCCCATGCGGGGCAGGGCGGTGGTGGCTACACCTTC

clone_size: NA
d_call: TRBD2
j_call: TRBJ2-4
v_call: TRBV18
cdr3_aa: CASSPGLAIAKNIQYF
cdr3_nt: TGTGCCAGCTCACCCGGACTAGCGATAGCCAAAAACATTCAGTACTTC

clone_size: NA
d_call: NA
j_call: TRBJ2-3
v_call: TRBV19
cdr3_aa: CASSNADSSTDTQYF
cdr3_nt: TGTGCCAGTAGTAACGCGGATTCAAGCACAGATACGCAGTATTTT

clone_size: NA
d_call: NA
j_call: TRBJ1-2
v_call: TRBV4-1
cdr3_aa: CASSQVAQVVNYGYTF
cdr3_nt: TGCGCCAGCAGCCAAGTGGCTCAGGTGGTGAACTATGGCTACACCTTC

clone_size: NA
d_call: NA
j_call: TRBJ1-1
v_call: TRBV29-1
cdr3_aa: CSAYLTEAFF
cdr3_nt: TGCAGCGCCTATCTCACTGAAGCTTTCTTT

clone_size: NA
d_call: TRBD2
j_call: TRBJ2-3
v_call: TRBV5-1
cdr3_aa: CASSWGTSGAGDTQYF
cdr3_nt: TGCGCCAGCAGCTGGGGGACTAGCGGGGCGGGAGATACGCAGTATTTT

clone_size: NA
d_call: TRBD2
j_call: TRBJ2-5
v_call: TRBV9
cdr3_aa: CASSYSGTETQYF
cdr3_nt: TGTGCCAGCAGCTACAGCGGGACGGAGACCCAGTACTTC

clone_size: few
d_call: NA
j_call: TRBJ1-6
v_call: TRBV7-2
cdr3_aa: CASSPNPSNSPLHF
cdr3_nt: TGTGCCAGCAGCCCTAACCCAAGTAATTCACCCCTCCACTTT

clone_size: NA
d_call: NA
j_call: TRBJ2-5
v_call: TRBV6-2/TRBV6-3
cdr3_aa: CASSSGILGETQYF
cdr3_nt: TGTGCCAGCAGTTCAGGGATTCTGGGAGAGACCCAGTACTTC

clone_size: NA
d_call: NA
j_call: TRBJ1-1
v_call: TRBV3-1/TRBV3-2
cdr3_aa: CASSQNTPEAEAFF
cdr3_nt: TGTGCCAGCAGCCAAAATACCCCGGAGGCTGAAGCTTTCTTT

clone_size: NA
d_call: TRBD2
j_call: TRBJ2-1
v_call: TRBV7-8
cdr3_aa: CASSRGTSGGTGQFF
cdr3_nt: TGTGCCAGCAGCCGAGGGACTAGCGGGGGTACGGGGCAGTTCTTC

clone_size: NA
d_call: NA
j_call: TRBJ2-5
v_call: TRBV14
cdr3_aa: CASSQVSWASEQETQYF
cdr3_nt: TGTGCCAGCAGCCAAGTCTCTTGGGCTAGCGAGCAAGAGACCCAGTACTTC